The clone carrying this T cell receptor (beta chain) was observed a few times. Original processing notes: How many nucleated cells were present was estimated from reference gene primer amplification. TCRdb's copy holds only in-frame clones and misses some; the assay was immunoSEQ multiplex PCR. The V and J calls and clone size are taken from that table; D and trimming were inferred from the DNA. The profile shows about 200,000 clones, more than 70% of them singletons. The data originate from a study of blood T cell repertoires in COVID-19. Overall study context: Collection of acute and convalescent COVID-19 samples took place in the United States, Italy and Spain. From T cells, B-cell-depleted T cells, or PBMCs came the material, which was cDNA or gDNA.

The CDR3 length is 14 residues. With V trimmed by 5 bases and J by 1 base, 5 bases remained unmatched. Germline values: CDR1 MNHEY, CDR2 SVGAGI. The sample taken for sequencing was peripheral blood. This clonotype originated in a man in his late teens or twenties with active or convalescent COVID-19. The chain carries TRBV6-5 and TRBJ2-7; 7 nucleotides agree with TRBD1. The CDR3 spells CASSRDRVSYEQYF. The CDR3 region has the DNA TGTGCCAGCAGTAGAGACAGGGTATCCTACGAGCAGTACTTC.